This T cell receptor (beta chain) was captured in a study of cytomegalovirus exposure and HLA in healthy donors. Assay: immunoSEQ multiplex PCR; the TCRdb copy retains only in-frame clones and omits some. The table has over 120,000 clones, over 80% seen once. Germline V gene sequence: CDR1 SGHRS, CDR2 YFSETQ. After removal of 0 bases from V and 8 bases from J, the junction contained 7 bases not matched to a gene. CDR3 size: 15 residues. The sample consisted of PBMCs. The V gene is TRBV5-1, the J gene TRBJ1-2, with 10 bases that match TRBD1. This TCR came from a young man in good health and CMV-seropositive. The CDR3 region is CASSLERQGARGYTF. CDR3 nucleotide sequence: TGCGCCAGCAGCTTGGAGCGACAGGGGGCGCGCGGCTACACCTTC.